This record looks at one T cell receptor beta chain sequence and its context. Its antigen is as yet unknown. This sample stems from a study of OX40 agonist ivuxolimab in advanced cancers. Overall study findings and caveats: Expanded clones tended on average to be more numerous among CD8+ T cells than CD4+. Specificity for antigen went undetermined in the expanded peripheral T cells.

This table comes from immunoSEQ multiplex PCR, and its TCRdb copy is limited to in-frame clones, with some not included. The repertoire includes roughly 43,000 clones, 80% to 90% of them detected once, and around 58% sits in the top ten. The germline V gene has CDR1 SGHNT and CDR2 YENEEA. V was cut by 0 bases and J by 7 bases, with 12 bases left in between. The CDR3 has 14 residues. The input for sequencing was CD4+ or CD8+ T cells sorted from blood, taken in a trial of the OX40 agonist ivuxolimab. This TCR derives from an adult with an advanced solid tumor such as melanoma, head and neck, liver or kidney cancer. The chain links TRBV11-3 to TRBJ1-1; D perhaps matches TRBD1 (5 bases). The CDR3 reads CASSLEGARLEAFF. The DNA for the CDR3 is TGTGCCAGCAGCTTAGAAGGGGCCAGACTTGAAGCTTTCTTT.